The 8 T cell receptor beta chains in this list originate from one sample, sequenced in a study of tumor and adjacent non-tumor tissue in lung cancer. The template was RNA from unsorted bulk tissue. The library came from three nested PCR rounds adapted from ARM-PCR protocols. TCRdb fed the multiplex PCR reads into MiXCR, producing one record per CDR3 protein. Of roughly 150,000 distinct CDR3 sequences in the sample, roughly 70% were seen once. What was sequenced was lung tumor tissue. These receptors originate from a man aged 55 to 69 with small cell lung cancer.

The CDR3 loop reads CASSLQGAGTQYF. The CDR3 nucleotides read TGTGCCAGCAGCTTACAGGGGGCTGGGACCCAGTACTTC. This chain joins TRBV28 and TRBJ2-5; 9 nucleotides align to TRBD1. Looked up from germline, CDR1 is MDHEN and CDR2 is SYDVKM. Unmatched junction bases numbered 6, after V lost 6 bases and J lost 7 bases. CDR3 size: 13 residues.

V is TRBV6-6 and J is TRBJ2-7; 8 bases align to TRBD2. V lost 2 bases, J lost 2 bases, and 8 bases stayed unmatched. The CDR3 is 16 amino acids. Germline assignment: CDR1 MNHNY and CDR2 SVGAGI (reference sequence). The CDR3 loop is CASSYNRGGRTYEQYV. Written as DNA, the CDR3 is TGTGCCAGCAGTTACAATCGGGGGGGAAGAACCTACGAGCAGTACGTC.

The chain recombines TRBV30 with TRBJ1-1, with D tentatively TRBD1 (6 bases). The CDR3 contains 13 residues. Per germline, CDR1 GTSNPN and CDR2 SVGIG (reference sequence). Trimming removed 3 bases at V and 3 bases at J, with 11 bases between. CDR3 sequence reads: CAWRRGAYTEAFF. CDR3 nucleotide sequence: TGTGCCTGGAGACGGGGGGCTTACACTGAAGCTTTCTTT.

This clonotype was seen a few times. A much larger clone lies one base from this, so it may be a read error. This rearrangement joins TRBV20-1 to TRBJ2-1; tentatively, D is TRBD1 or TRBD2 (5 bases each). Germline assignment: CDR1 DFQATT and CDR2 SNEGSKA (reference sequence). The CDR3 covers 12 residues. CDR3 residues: CSARGGYSEQFF. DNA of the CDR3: TGCAGTGCTAGAGGGGGGTACAGTGAGCAGTTCTTC.

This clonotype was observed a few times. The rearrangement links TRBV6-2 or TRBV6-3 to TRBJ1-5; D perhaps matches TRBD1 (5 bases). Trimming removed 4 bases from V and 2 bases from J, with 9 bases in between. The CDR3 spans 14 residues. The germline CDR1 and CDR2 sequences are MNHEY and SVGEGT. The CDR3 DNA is TGTGCCAGCAGTTCGGGGGACGGCAATCAGCCCCAGCATTTT. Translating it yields CASSSGDGNQPQHF.

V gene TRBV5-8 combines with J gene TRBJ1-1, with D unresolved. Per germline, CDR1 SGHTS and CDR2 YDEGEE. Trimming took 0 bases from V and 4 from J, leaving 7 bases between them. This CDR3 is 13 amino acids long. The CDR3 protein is CASSLGPTTEAFF. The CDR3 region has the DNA TGTGCCAGCAGCTTGGGGCCGACCACTGAAGCTTTCTTT.

The CDR3 spells CSAITGTNRETQYF. Here the CDR3 DNA reads TGCAGTGCTATAACCGGGACTAATCGAGAGACCCAGTACTTC. The V and J genes are TRBV20-1 and TRBJ2-5; the match to TRBD2 covers 7 bases. V shed 4 bases and J 4 bases; nucleotides not matched to a gene: 9. CDR3 length: 14 amino acids. Per germline, CDR1 DFQATT and CDR2 SNEGSKA (reference sequence).

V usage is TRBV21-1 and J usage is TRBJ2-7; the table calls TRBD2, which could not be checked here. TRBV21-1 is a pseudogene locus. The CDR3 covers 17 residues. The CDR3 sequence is CASSLPGLAGGQYEQYV. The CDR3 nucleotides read TGTGCCAGCAGCCTACCCGGACTAGCGGGAGGGCAATACGAGCAGTACGTC.